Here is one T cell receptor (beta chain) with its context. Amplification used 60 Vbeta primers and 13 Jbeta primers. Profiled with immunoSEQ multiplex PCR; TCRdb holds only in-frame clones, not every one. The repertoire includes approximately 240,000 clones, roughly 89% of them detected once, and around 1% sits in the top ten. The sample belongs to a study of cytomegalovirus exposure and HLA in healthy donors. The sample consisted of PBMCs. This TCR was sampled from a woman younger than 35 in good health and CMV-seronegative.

The CDR3 region has the DNA TGCGCCAGCAGCCAAGAGATAGATCTACCCCAGTACTTC. Amino acids: CASSQEIDLPQYF. The chain employs TRBV4-1 and TRBJ2-7; D call uncertain. The CDR3 sequence is 13 residues long. Trimming shortened V by 0 bases and J by 10 bases, and 13 bases separated the two germline ends. Germline assignment: CDR1 MGHRA and CDR2 YSYEKL.